A single sample gave rise to the 21 T cell receptor beta chains below, sequenced in a study of shared clonotypes between healthy human individuals (dated by TCRdb to the early 2020s). Libraries were prepared through the immunoSEQ multiplex PCR assay. The clones in this table, taken by TCRdb from immuneACCESS, are in-frame only. Not every clone is retained; where verified, under half of the shortfall comes from an unresolved V gene, and the cause of the rest is unknown. The sample table contains 2 million to 2.5 million clones; only one count was recorded for almost 96% of them. Roughly 0.13% of the sample is taken by the ten largest. Source material: naive CD4+ T cells sorted from blood. What the cell subset or site label conveys for this sample: CD45RA+ positively selected. These receptors originate from a young man in good health.

In DNA, the CDR3 is TGCGCCAGCAGCTCGGACACCTCAGAGCAGTACTTC. This gives the protein CASSSDTSEQYF. The rearrangement links TRBV5-1 to TRBJ2-7; a weak D match, TRBD1 (5 bases). CDR1 is SGHRS, CDR2 YFSETQ, per germline. V was shortened by 3 bases and J by 7 bases, with 11 bases between the two germline ends. This CDR3 comprises 12 residues.

The rearrangement links TRBV27 to TRBJ2-6, with 7 bases aligning to TRBD1. Germline CDR1 MNHEY, CDR2 SMNVEV (reference sequence). The V gene end was trimmed by 3 bases and the J gene end by 2 bases; junction bases not matched to a gene: 7. There are 17 residues in the CDR3. The CDR3 DNA is TGTGCCAGCAGTTTCTTCAGGGGGAGCACTGGGGCCAACGTCCTGACTTTC. Its translation: CASSFFRGSTGANVLTF. The full variable domain, completed using reference TRBV27 and TRBJ2-6, is EAQVTQNPRYLITVTGKKLTVTCSQNMNHEYMSWYRQDPGLGLRQIYYSMNVEVTDKGDVPEGYKVSRKEKRNFPLILESPSPNQTSLYFCASSFFRGSTGANVLTFGAGSRLTVL.

The rearrangement joins TRBV11-2 to TRBJ1-6, with TRBD1 matching 10 bases. The CDR3 spans 15 residues. Germline V gene data show CDR1 as SGHAT and CDR2 as FQNNGV. The junction had 10 bases not matched to a gene; V was cut back by 5 bases and J by 12 bases. The CDR3 DNA reads as TGTGCCAGCAGCACTCCGGACAGGGACAGGGGACCCCTCCACTTT. Protein product: CASSTPDRDRGPLHF. The complete variable domain, with remaining parts taken from reference TRBV11-2 and TRBJ1-6, reads EAGVAQSPRYKIIEKRQSVAFWCNPISGHATLYWYQQILGQGPKLLIQFQNNGVVDDSQLPKDRFSAERLKGVDSTLKIQPAKLEDSAVYLCASSTPDRDRGPLHFGNGTRLTVT.

V and J are TRBV28 and TRBJ1-4, with TRBD1 matching 9 bases. Looked up from germline, CDR1 is MDHEN and CDR2 is SYDVKM. V was pared by 6 bases and J by 11 bases, with 4 bases of the junction left unmatched. This CDR3 has 12 amino acids. DNA of the CDR3: TGTGCCAGCAGGGGGGACAGGGACAAACTGTTTTTT. As protein: CASRGDRDKLFF.

This clone was detected once. The chain joins TRBV29-1 to TRBJ1-2; D gene ambiguous. This CDR3 has 13 amino acids. V lost 5 bases and J 0 bases, leaving 10 bases between the germline ends. Germline V lookup: CDR1 SQVTM, CDR2 ANQGSEA. CDR3 loop: CSVRRATNYGYTF. The CDR3 DNA follows: TGCAGCGTTCGCCGGGCCACTAACTATGGCTACACCTTC.

V is TRBV30 and J is TRBJ2-7; perhaps TRBD1 as D (6 bases). Germline values: CDR1 GTSNPN, CDR2 SVGIG (reference sequence). With 5 bases removed from V and 6 bases from J, the gap between germline ends came to 11 bases. This CDR3 is built from 11 residues. CDR3 amino acids: CAWAQGSEQYF. In DNA form, the CDR3 reads TGTGCCTGGGCGCAGGGGAGCGAGCAGTACTTC.

The gene calls are TRBV5-4 and TRBJ1-4, with D tentatively TRBD1 (5 bases). V lost 4 bases and J 7 bases, leaving 11 bases between the germline ends. The length of the CDR3 is 13 residues. Germline-derived CDR1 and CDR2 are SGHNT and YYREEE (reference sequence). This CDR3 is CASSRDSREKLFF. DNA for the CDR3: TGTGCCAGCAGCCGGGACTCCCGTGAAAAACTGTTTTTT.

This clone was counted between two and nine times. The J gene is TRBJ2-6, the V gene TRBV7-8; no firm D call. CDR3 length: 15 residues. The ends were cut back, 5 bases at V and 0 bases at J, with 8 bases in the middle. Per the germline V gene, CDR1 is SGHVS and CDR2 is FQNEAQ. The CDR3, as DNA: TGTGCCAGCAGCGAGGCGTACTCTGGGGCCAACGTCCTGACTTTC. Translating it yields CASSEAYSGANVLTF.

The V and J genes are TRBV6-5 and TRBJ2-5, with 7 positions matching TRBD1. In germline, CDR1 is MNHEY, CDR2 SVGAGI. The J segment lost 5 bases and the V segment lost 2 bases, leaving 8 bases of the junction unmatched. CDR3 length: 15 amino acids. The CDR3 nucleotides are TGTGCCAGCAGTTACAGGGGGCAGGGTTGGGAGACCCAGTACTTC. It yields the protein CASSYRGQGWETQYF.

J is TRBJ2-6 and V is TRBV14, with unresolved D. This CDR3 is built from 13 residues. The germline CDR1 and CDR2 sequences are SGHDN and FVKESK. With 7 bases removed from V and 1 base from J, the gap between germline ends came to 5 bases. The CDR3 here is CASNPSGANVLTF. CDR3 DNA sequence: TGTGCCAGCAACCCTTCTGGGGCCAACGTCCTGACTTTC.

In regard to this clone: In the same sample, other DNA sequences code for this CDR3. The J gene is TRBJ2-3, the V gene TRBV30; maybe TRBD2 (5 bases). V shed 3 bases and J shed 2 bases, with 12 bases lying between them. Germline V gene lookup returns CDR1 GTSNPN and CDR2 SVGIG (reference sequence). The CDR3 is made up of 14 amino acids. The DNA for the CDR3 is TGTGCCTGGAGCCCCGGAGCGGCCACAGATACGCAGTATTTT. It encodes CAWSPGAATDTQYF.

The chain has TRBV27 and TRBJ2-5, with D possibly being TRBD1 (5 bases). Trimming took off 4 bases at V and 2 bases at J, with 8 bases between the two ends. The germline CDR1 and CDR2 sequences are MNHEY and SMNVEV (reference sequence). The CDR3 runs 13 residues. In nucleotides, the CDR3 is TGTGCCAGCAGTTCAGGGTCTCAAGAGACCCAGTACTTC. The encoded protein is CASSSGSQETQYF.

Concerning this clone itself: Other nucleotide sequences in the sample specify the same CDR3. The rearrangement joins TRBV6-5 to TRBJ1-2; 9 positions match TRBD1. CDR3 length: 13 amino acids. Germline loops: CDR1 MNHEY, CDR2 SVGAGI. The V and J ends lost 5 bases and 8 bases, in that order; junction bases with no gene match: 6. The CDR3 here is CASSRGQGEGYTF. Here the CDR3 DNA reads TGTGCCAGCAGTCGGGGACAGGGAGAGGGCTACACCTTC.

DNA of the CDR3: TGTGCCAGCAGCACCGTCCCAGGGCTCTCCTACAATGAGCAGTTCTTC. Translation gives CASSTVPGLSYNEQFF. The chain has TRBV7-2 and TRBJ2-1, with D possibly matching TRBD1 (5 bases). Germline CDR1 and CDR2: SGHTA and FQGNSA. This CDR3 has 16 amino acids. Between the trimmed V and J ends, which lost 5 bases and 0 bases, there was a span of 14 bases.

The chain combines TRBV30 with TRBJ1-4, with D possibly being TRBD1 (6 bases). With 8 bases removed from V and 4 bases from J, the gap between germline ends came to 11 bases. Germline CDR1 is GTSNPN and CDR2 is SVGIG (reference sequence). This CDR3 is 12 amino acids long. In DNA, the CDR3 is TGTGCCCTCGGACAGTTTAATGAAAAACTGTTTTTT. It specifies CALGQFNEKLFF.

This chain uses TRBV6-1 with TRBJ2-1; no clear D gene. Germline-derived CDR1 and CDR2 are MNHNS and SASEGT. The CDR3 extends over 10 amino acids. V lost 5 bases and J 7 bases, leaving 3 bases between the germline ends. As DNA, the CDR3 is TGTGCCAGCAGTTTTAATGAGCAGTTCTTC. Encoded protein: CASSFNEQFF.

The chain couples TRBV28 to TRBJ2-2, with 8 bases lining up with TRBD1. CDR3 size: 16 residues. Trimming cost V 3 bases and J 4 bases; bases outside gene matches: 7. CDR1 and CDR2 from the germline V gene are MDHEN and SYDVKM. The CDR3 is CASSLAGQGFTGELFF. The DNA for the CDR3 is TGTGCCAGCAGTTTGGCTGGACAGGGTTTCACCGGGGAGCTGTTTTTT.

The chain couples TRBV6-5 to TRBJ1-2; D gene ambiguous. V was shortened by 5 bases and J by 2 bases, with 12 bases between the two germline ends. CDR1 MNHEY and CDR2 SVGAGI come from the germline V gene. This CDR3 is 14 amino acids long. CDR3 bases: TGTGCCAGCAGTCGATCCGGGGTAAACTATGGCTACACCTTC. Translation gives CASSRSGVNYGYTF.

This clone appeared once. This chain connects TRBV7-9 to TRBJ2-7; D not certain. Germline CDR1 reads SEHNR; CDR2 reads FQNEAQ (reference sequence). Trimming took off 2 bases at V and 0 bases at J, with 11 bases between the two ends. The CDR3 is 15 amino acids. The CDR3 loop is CASSLLGLSSYEQYF. CDR3 coding DNA: TGTGCCAGCAGCTTATTGGGGTTAAGCTCCTACGAGCAGTACTTC.

This clone has a single count. The chain employs TRBV30 and TRBJ1-1; D not resolved. The CDR3 extends over 14 amino acids. Trimming pared 4 bases from V and 1 base from J, leaving 13 bases between. Germline CDR1 GTSNPN, CDR2 SVGIG (reference sequence). The CDR3 here is CAWTPGTANTEAFF. The CDR3, as DNA: TGTGCCTGGACCCCCGGCACAGCGAACACTGAAGCTTTCTTT.

As regards this clone: This CDR3 is also generated by other DNA sequences in the sample. The chain couples TRBV18 to TRBJ2-7; TRBD1 aligns across 7 bases. Germline CDR1 is KGHSH and CDR2 is LQKENI. There are 13 residues in the CDR3. The junction had 3 bases not matched to a gene; V was cut back by 3 bases and J by 4 bases. CDR3 sequence reads: CASSPAGGYEQYF. CDR3 coding DNA: TGTGCCAGCTCACCCGCAGGGGGATACGAGCAGTACTTC.